The present T cell receptor (beta chain) was sequenced within a study of metastatic and nonmetastatic thyroid tumors. Across the study: Repertoire comparison spanned blood and tumor or nodule tissue of malignant and benign thyroid patients.

In the authors' methods: Built for papillary thyroid cancer, a distant-metastasis classifier drew on CDR3 differences across clinicopathological groups. TCRdb re-called the PCR reads with MiXCR. The V and J calls were determined by TCRdb, not by the authors. The profile shows roughly 12,000 clones, around 21% of them singletons. Prior to thyroid surgery, none of the patients had received any treatment. Study-level points and caveats: Benign nodules were reported to have significantly lower TCR beta diversity than malignant thyroid tumors, in blood and tumor.

The CDR3 spans 15 residues. V lost 1 base and J 0 bases, leaving 7 bases between the germline ends. Note on this clone: Its antigen remains unidentified.

This receptor was identified in a female donor with papillary thyroid cancer or a benign thyroid nodule (not recorded which). Some clones in this sample may be carry-over from other donors' samples. Sequencing was done on a sample of adjacent normal tissue. The chain uses TRBV12-3 or TRBV12-4 and TRBJ1-3; D is uncertain. CDR3 amino acids: CASSLVPLSGNTIYF. The CDR3 DNA is TGTGCCAGCAGTTTAGTTCCCCTCTCTGGAAACACCATATATTTT.